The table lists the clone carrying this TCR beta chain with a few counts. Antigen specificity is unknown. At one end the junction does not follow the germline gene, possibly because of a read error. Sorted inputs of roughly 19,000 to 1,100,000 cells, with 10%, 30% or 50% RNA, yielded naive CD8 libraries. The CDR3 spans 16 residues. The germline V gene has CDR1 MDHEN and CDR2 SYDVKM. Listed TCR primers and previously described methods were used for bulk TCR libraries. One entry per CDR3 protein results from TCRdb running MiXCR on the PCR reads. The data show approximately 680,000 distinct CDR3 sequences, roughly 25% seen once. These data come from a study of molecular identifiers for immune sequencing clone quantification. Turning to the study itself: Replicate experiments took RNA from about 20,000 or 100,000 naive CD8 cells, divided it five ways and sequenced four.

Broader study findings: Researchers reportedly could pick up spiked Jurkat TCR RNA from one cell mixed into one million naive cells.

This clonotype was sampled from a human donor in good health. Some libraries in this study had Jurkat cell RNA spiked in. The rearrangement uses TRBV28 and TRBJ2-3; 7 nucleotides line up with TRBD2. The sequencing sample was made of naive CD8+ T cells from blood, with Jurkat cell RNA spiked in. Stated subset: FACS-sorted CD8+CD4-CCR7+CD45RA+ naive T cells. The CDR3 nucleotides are TGTACCAGCAGTCCCCGACGTGGGAGGGAGGTAGATACGCAGTATTTT. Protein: CTSSPRRGREVDTQYF.